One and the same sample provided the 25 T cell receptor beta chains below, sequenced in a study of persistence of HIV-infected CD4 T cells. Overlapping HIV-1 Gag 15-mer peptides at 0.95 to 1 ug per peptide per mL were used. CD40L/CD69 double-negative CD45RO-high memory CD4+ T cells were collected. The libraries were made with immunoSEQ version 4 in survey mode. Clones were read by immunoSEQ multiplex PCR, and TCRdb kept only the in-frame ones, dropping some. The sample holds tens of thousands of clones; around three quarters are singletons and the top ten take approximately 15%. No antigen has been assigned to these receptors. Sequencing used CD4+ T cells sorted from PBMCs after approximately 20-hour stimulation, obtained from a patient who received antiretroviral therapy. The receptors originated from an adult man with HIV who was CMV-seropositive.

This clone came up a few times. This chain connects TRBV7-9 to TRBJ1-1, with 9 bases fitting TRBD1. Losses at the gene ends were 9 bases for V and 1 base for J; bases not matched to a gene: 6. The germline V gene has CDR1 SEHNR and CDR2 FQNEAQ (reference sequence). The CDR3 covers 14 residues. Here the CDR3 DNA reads TGTGCCAGTAGGACAGGGGCGGCGAACACTGAAGCTTTCTTT. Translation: CASRTGAANTEAFF.

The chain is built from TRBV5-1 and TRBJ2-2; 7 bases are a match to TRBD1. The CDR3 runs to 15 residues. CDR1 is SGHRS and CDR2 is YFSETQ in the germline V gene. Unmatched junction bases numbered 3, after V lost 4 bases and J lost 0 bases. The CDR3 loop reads CASSRDSSNTGELFF. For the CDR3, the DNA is TGCGCCAGCAGCAGGGACAGTTCGAACACCGGGGAGCTGTTTTTT.

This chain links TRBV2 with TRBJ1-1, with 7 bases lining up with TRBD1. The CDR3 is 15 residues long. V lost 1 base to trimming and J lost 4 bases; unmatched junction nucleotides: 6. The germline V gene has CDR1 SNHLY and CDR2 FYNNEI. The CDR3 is CASSEELAGGTEAFF. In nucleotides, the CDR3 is TGTGCCAGCAGTGAAGAATTGGCAGGGGGCACTGAAGCTTTCTTT.

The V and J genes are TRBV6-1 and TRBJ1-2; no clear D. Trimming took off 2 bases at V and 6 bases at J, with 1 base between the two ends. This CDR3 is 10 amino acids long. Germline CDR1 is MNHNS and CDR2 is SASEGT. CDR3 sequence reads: CASSENGYTF. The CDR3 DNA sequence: TGTGCCAGCAGTGAAAATGGCTACACCTTC.

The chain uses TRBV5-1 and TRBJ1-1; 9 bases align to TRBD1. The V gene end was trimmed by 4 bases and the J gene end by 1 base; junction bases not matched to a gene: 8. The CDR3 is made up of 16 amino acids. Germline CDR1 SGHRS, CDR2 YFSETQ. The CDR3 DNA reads TGCGCCAGCAGCCCCACAGGGGGCGCTGGGAACACTGAAGCTTTCTTT. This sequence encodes CASSPTGGAGNTEAFF.

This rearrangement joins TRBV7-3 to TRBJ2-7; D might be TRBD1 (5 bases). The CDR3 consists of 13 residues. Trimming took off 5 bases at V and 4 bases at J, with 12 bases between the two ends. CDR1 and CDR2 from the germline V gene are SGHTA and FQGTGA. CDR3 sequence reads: CASSQGHKYEQYF. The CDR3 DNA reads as TGTGCCAGCAGCCAAGGACATAAATACGAGCAGTACTTC.

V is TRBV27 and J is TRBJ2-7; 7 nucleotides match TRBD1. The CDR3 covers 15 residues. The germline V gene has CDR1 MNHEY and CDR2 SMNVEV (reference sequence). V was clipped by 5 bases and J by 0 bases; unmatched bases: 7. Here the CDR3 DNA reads TGTGCCAGCAGTCGGACAGGCAGGAGCTCCTACGAGCAGTACTTC. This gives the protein CASSRTGRSSYEQYF.

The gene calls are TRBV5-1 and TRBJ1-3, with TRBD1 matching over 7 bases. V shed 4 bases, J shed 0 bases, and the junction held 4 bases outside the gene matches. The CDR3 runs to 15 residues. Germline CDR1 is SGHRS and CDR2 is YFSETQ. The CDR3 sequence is CASSQGQLSGNTIYF. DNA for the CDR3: TGCGCCAGCAGCCAGGGACAGCTCTCTGGAAACACCATATATTTT.

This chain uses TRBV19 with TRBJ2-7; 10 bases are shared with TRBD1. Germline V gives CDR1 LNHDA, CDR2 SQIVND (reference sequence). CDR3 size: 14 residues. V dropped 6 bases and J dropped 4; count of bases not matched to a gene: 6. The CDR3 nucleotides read TGTGCCAGTAGACGGACAGGGGGTTATTACGAGCAGTACTTC. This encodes CASRRTGGYYEQYF.

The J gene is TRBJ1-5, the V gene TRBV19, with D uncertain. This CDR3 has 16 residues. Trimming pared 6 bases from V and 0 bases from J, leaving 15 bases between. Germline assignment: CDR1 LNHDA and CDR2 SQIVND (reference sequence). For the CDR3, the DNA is TGTGCCAGTAGACGCGACCTGACAATTAGCAATCAGCCCCAGCATTTT. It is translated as CASRRDLTISNQPQHF.

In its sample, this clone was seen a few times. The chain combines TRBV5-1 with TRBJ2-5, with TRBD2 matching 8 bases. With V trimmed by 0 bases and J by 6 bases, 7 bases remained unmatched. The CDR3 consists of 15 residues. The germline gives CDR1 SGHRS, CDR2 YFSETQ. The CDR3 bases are TGCGCCAGCAGCTTGGACGGACTAGCTCAGCAGACCCAGTACTTC. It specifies CASSLDGLAQQTQYF.

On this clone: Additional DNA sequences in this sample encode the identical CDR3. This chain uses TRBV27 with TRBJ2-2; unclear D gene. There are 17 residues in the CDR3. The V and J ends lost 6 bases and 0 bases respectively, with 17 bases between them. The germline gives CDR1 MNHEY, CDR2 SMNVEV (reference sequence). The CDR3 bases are TGTGCCAGCAGGGCCCCCGGCCGTTCTTCGAACACCGGGGAGCTGTTTTTT. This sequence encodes CASRAPGRSSNTGELFF.

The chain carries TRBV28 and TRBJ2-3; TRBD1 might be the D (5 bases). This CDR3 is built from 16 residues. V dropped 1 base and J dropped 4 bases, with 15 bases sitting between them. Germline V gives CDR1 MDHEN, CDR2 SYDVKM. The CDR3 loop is CASSLSGRWGSDTQYF. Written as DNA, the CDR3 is TGTGCCAGCAGTTTATCCGGACGGTGGGGCTCAGATACGCAGTATTTT.

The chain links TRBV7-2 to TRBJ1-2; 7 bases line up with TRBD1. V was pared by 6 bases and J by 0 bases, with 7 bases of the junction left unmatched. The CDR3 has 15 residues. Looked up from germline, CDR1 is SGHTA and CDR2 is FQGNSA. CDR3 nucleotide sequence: TGTGCCAGCAGTCTTTCCGGGACAGCTAACTATGGCTACACCTTC. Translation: CASSLSGTANYGYTF.

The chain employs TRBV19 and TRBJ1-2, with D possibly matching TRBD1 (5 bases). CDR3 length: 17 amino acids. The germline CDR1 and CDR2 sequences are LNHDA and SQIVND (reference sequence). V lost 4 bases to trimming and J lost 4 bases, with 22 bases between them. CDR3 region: CASSTHGTETPIYGYTF. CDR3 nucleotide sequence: TGTGCCAGTAGTACCCACGGGACCGAAACCCCTATCTATGGCTACACCTTC.

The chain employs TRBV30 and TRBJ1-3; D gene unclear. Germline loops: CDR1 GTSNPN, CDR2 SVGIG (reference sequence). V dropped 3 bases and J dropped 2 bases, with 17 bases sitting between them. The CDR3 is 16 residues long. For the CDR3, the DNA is TGTGCCTGGAGCCTACTCACTTACCCCACTGGAAACACCATATATTTT. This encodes CAWSLLTYPTGNTIYF.

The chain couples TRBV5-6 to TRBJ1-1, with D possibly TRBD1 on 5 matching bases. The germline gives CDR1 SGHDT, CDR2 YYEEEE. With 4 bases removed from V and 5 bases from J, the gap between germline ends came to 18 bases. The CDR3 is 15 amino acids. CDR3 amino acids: CASSQTVRLGTEAFF. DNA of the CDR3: TGTGCCAGCAGCCAGACAGTGCGCCTAGGAACTGAAGCTTTCTTT.

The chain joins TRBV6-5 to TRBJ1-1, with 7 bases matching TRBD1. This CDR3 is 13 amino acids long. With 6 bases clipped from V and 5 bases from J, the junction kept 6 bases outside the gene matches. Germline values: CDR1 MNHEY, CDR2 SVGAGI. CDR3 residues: CASRGQGVTEAFF. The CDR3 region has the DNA TGTGCCAGCAGGGGGCAGGGGGTTACTGAAGCTTTCTTT.

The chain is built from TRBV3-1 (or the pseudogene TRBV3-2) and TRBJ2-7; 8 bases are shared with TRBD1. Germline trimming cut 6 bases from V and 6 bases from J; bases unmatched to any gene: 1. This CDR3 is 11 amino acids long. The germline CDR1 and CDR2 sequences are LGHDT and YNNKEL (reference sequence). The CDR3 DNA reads TGTGCCAGCAGACAGGGGGGCGAGCAGTACTTC. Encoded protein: CASRQGGEQYF.

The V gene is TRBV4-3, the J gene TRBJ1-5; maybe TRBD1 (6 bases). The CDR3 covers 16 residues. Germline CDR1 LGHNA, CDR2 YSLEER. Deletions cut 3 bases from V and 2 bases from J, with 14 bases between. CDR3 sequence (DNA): TGCGCCAGCAGCCAGACCAACAGGGTACGCAATCAGCCCCAGCATTTT. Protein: CASSQTNRVRNQPQHF.

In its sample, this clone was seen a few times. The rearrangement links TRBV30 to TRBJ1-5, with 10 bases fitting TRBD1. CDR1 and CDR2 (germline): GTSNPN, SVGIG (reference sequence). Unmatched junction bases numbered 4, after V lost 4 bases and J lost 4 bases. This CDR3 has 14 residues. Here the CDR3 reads CAWTEDRGNQPQHF. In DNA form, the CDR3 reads TGTGCCTGGACCGAGGACAGGGGGAATCAGCCCCAGCATTTT.

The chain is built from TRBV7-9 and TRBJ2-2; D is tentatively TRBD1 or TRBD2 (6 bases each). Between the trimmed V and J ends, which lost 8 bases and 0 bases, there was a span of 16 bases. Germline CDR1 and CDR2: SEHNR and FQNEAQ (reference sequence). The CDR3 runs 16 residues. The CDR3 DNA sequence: TGTGCCAGCCGGGGGAGAGGGGGATCGAACACCGGGGAGCTGTTTTTT. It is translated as CASRGRGGSNTGELFF. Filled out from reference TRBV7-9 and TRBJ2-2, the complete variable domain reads DTGVSQNPRHKITKRGQNVTFRCDPISEHNRLYWYRQTLGQGPEFLTYFQNEAQLEKSRLLSDRFSAERPKGSFSTLEIQRTEQGDSAMYLCASRGRGGSNTGELFFGEGSRLTVL.

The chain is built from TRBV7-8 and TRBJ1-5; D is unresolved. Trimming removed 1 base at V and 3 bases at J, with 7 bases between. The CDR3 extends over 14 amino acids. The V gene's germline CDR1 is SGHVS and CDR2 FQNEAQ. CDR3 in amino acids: CASSLGSVNQPQHF. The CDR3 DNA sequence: TGTGCCAGCAGCTTAGGATCTGTCAATCAGCCCCAGCATTTT. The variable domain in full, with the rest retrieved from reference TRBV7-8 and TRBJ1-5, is GAGVSQSPRYKVAKRGQDVALRCDPISGHVSLFWYQQALGQGPEFLTYFQNEAQLDKSGLPSDRFFAERPEGSVSTLKIQRTQQEDSAVYLCASSLGSVNQPQHFGDGTRLSIL.

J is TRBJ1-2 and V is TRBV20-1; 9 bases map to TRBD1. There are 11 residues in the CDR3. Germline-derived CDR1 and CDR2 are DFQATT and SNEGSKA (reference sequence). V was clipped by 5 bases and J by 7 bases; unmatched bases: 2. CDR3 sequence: CSAPQGAGYTF. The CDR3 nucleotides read TGCAGTGCTCCACAGGGGGCTGGCTACACCTTC.

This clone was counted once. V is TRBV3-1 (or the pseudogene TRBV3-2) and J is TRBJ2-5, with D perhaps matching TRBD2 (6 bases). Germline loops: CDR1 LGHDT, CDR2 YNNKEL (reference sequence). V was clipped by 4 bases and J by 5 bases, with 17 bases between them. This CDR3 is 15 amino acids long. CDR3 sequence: CASSPGPLARETQYF. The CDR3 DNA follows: TGTGCCAGCAGCCCAGGCCCCCTAGCGCGGGAGACCCAGTACTTC.